This record covers a single TCR beta chain. Repertoires were generated with immunoSEQ multiplex PCR, while TCRdb's copy carries only in-frame clones and drops some. The table lists around 130,000 clones, over 90% of them singletons. The sample originates from a study of T cell responses to AZD1222 COVID-19 vaccine. Germline loops: CDR1 SGHRS, CDR2 YFSETQ. V was cut by 0 bases and J by 0 bases, with 13 bases left in between. The CDR3 has 17 residues. The sequenced sample was peripheral blood, obtained on day 0 of AZD1222 vaccination. The sequence derives from an adult in good health. V is TRBV5-1 and J is TRBJ1-5; D uncertain. In nucleotides, the CDR3 is TGCGCCAGCAGCTTGGATCACAGAAAGTATAGCAATCAGCCCCAGCATTTT. Amino acids: CASSLDHRKYSNQPQHF. The full variable domain, completed using reference TRBV5-1 and TRBJ1-5, is KAGVTQTPRYLIKTRGQQVTLSCSPISGHRSVSWYQQTPGQGLQFLFEYFSETQRNKGNFPGRFSGRQFSNSRSEMNVSTLELGDSALYLCASSLDHRKYSNQPQHFGDGTRLSIL.